This T cell receptor beta chain was sequenced for a study of post-analysis software for immune sequencing data. The ends were cut back, 1 base at V and 6 bases at J, with 9 bases in the middle. CDR1 and CDR2 from the germline V gene are LNHNV and YYDKDF (reference sequence). CDR3 length equals 13 residues. cDNA libraries for TCR beta contained unique molecular identifiers. Approximately 500,000 cDNA molecules were obtained per 1 to 10 million input T cells. TCRdb re-derived calls from the PCR reads in MiXCR, one entry per CDR3 protein. The sample records over 300,000 distinct CDR3 sequences, roughly 35% being singletons. About this clonotype itself: What it binds is not known. A much larger clone differs from this one at a single base, so this may be a read error.

Points from the study as a whole: Patients carried a handful of TRBV segments more frequently than controls did, and TRBV5-6, TRBV5-1 and TRBV20-1 were among them.

The sample taken for sequencing was blood. The rearrangement joins TRBV15 to TRBJ1-2, with D uncertain. The source is a girl between 10 and 17 years old with multiple sclerosis. For the CDR3, the DNA is TGTGCCACCAGCAGAGCCACAGAGGATGGCTACACCTTC. Amino acids: CATSRATEDGYTF.